The 20 T cell receptor beta chains presented below share a single source sample, sequenced in a study of vaccination and CD4 T cells after COVID-19. CD4+ T cells that had been cultured provided DNA sequenced with the Oncomine TCR Beta short-read assay. TCRdb recomputed calls from the PCR reads with MiXCR, one row per CDR3 protein. The sample yields some 10,000 distinct CDR3 sequences, roughly 42% seen once. These TCRs' antigens remain unknown. As for treatment: roughly 11-day PBMC culture with coronavirus spike peptide pools or control peptides (ViraFEST assay). The sequencing sample was made of CD4+ T cells from blood, cultured in vitro. All receptors derive from a human donor who had recovered from COVID-19.

The V and J genes are TRBV10-2 and TRBJ2-3; 12 bases fit TRBD2. Germline lookup yields CDR1 WSHSY and CDR2 SAAADI. With V trimmed by 6 bases and J by 6 bases, 10 bases remained unmatched. The CDR3 is made up of 16 amino acids. The DNA of the CDR3 is TGCGCCAGCAGCGTGACTAGCGGGGGACTAGTTGATACGCAGTATTTT. Translated: CASSVTSGGLVDTQYF.

CDR3 sequence: CASRQTGFSIQYF. The CDR3 DNA reads as TGCGCCAGCAGGCAGACAGGGTTTTCCATTCAGTACTTC. The chain combines TRBV5-1 with TRBJ2-4; 7 nucleotides line up with TRBD1. CDR1 SGHRS and CDR2 YFSETQ come from the germline V gene. V shed 5 bases, J shed 9 bases, and the junction held 8 bases outside the gene matches. The CDR3 contains 13 residues.

The CDR3 sequence: CASSQDQEGLYNEQFF. The CDR3 nucleotides read TGTGCCAGCAGCCAAGATCAGGAGGGGTTGTACAATGAGCAGTTCTTC. The V call is TRBV4-2, the J call TRBJ2-1; D is possibly TRBD2 (6 bases). There are 16 residues in the CDR3. V shed 0 bases and J shed 4 bases, with 13 bases lying between them. Germline assignment: CDR1 LGHNA and CDR2 YNFKEQ.

This clonotype was detected a few times. The chain carries TRBV6-1 and TRBJ2-2; D might be TRBD1 (5 bases). The V gene's germline CDR1 is MNHNS and CDR2 SASEGT. This CDR3 spans 13 amino acids. V shed 10 bases and J shed 0 bases, with 9 bases lying between them. The CDR3 loop is CATSGTNTGELFF. CDR3 DNA sequence: TGTGCCACCTCAGGGACGAACACCGGGGAGCTGTTTTTT.

V is TRBV12-3 or TRBV12-4 and J is TRBJ2-1, with a weak D call TRBD1 (5 bases). V lost 7 bases to trimming and J lost 3 bases, with 13 bases between them. This CDR3 has 14 amino acids. CDR3 amino acids: CASTLGADYNEQFF. CDR3 DNA: TGTGCCAGCACTCTAGGGGCCGACTACAATGAGCAGTTCTTC.

This clonotype was recorded a few times. This chain links TRBV20-1 with TRBJ2-1; D gene ambiguous. CDR3 length: 12 residues. The V and J ends lost 8 bases and 8 bases respectively, with 16 bases between them. Per germline, CDR1 DFQATT and CDR2 SNEGSKA (reference sequence). In nucleotides, the CDR3 is TGCAGTCAGAACGTCCTCACCGATGAGCAGTTCTTC. Protein sequence: CSQNVLTDEQFF.

This clonotype turned up a few times. This rearrangement joins TRBV10-3 to TRBJ2-6; TRBD2 might be the D (6 bases). The CDR3 loop spans 19 amino acids. Trimming took off 0 bases at V and 0 bases at J, with 15 bases between the two ends. Germline assignment: CDR1 ENHRY and CDR2 SYGVKD. Here the CDR3 reads CAISESEVGLRSGANVLTF. CDR3 in DNA: TGTGCCATCAGTGAGTCGGAGGTCGGACTACGCTCTGGGGCCAACGTCCTGACTTTC.

The CDR3 nucleotides read TGTGCCAGCAGCTCCCCTCAGAGCTCCTATAATTCACCCCTCCACTTT. Protein: CASSSPQSSYNSPLHF. The chain recombines TRBV3-1 with TRBJ1-6, with D hard to call. The CDR3 covers 16 residues. V was clipped by 5 bases and J by 0 bases, with 11 bases between them. Germline assignment: CDR1 LGHDT and CDR2 YNNKEL (reference sequence).

A few counts support this clonotype. The chain couples TRBV6-2 or TRBV6-3 to TRBJ2-1; TRBD2 matches 12 bases. Germline trimming cut 2 bases from V and 3 bases from J; bases unmatched to any gene: 5. The CDR3 is made up of 17 amino acids. The germline CDR1 and CDR2 sequences are MNHEY and SVGEGT. In nucleotides, the CDR3 is TGTGCCAGCAGTTACGAGGCTAGCGGGGGGGTCTACAATGAGCAGTTCTTC. This encodes CASSYEASGGVYNEQFF.

This clonotype came up a few times. The CDR3 here is CASSLEGVSNSPLHF. In DNA form, the CDR3 reads TGTGCCAGCAGCTTGGAGGGGGTGAGTAATTCACCCCTCCACTTT. The rearrangement links TRBV5-4 to TRBJ1-6; a weak D match, TRBD1 (6 bases). Germline V lookup: CDR1 SGHNT, CDR2 YYREEE (reference sequence). The V end was cut by 0 bases, the J end by 6 bases, with 10 bases between. The CDR3 is made up of 15 amino acids. The full variable domain, rest sourced from reference TRBV5-4 and TRBJ1-6, is ETGVTQSPTHLIKTRGQQVTLRCSSQSGHNTVSWYQQALGQGPQFIFQYYREEENGRGNFPPRFSGLQFPNYSSELNVNALELDDSALYLCASSLEGVSNSPLHFGNGTRLTVT.

This clonotype was counted between two and nine times. The chain combines TRBV20-1 with TRBJ1-2; maybe TRBD1 (5 bases). Germline loops: CDR1 DFQATT, CDR2 SNEGSKA (reference sequence). This CDR3 comprises 13 residues. V was cut by 0 bases and J by 7 bases, with 12 bases left in between. CDR3 residues: CSAREGEEVGYTF. In nucleotides, the CDR3 is TGCAGTGCTAGAGAAGGGGAAGAGGTTGGCTACACCTTC.

The chain links TRBV6-1 to TRBJ2-1, with 7 bases that match TRBD2. V lost 10 bases, J lost 1 base, and 1 base stayed unmatched. The CDR3 has 12 residues. Germline CDR1 and CDR2: MNHNS and SASEGT. The CDR3 reads CATGGSYNEQFF. The CDR3 DNA follows: TGTGCCACCGGGGGGTCCTACAATGAGCAGTTCTTC.

V is TRBV12-3 or TRBV12-4 and J is TRBJ2-4, with D unclear. The CDR3 loop spans 12 amino acids. With 3 bases removed from V and 4 bases from J, the gap between germline ends came to 4 bases. The DNA for the CDR3 is TGTGCCAGCAGTTTGGGAAAAAACATTCAGTACTTC. It encodes CASSLGKNIQYF.

This clonotype was seen more than once but under ten times. The rearrangement uses TRBV5-8 and TRBJ1-1, with unresolved D. Germline CDR1 SGHTS, CDR2 YDEGEE. The CDR3 extends over 13 amino acids. V was cut by 1 base and J by 5 bases, with 9 bases left in between. Written as DNA, the CDR3 is TGTGCCAGCAGCTTGTTCGAAGGGACTGAAGCTTTCTTT. This gives the protein CASSLFEGTEAFF. The whole variable domain, remainder taken from reference TRBV5-8 and TRBJ1-1, is EAGVTQSPTHLIKTRGQQATLRCSPISGHTSVYWYQQALGLGLQFLLWYDEGEERNRGNFPPRFSGRQFPNYSSELNVNALELEDSALYLCASSLFEGTEAFFGQGTRLTVV.

This clonotype turned up a few times. The chain joins TRBV6-5 to TRBJ2-4; D not resolved. CDR1 and CDR2 (germline): MNHEY, SVGAGI. CDR3 length equals 15 residues. V lost 0 bases and J lost 7, with 13 bases in between. CDR3 nucleotide sequence: TGTGCCAGCAGTTACTCCACACAGTCGGCCAACATTCAGTACTTC. The encoded protein is CASSYSTQSANIQYF.

This clonotype was seen more than once but under ten times. The chain combines TRBV6-1 with TRBJ1-3; D is unclear. Trimming left V 5 bases short and J 1 base short, with 9 bases between. There are 14 residues in the CDR3. The germline CDR1 and CDR2 sequences are MNHNS and SASEGT. The CDR3 region has the DNA TGTGCCAGCAGTAGGAGTGCTTCTGGAAACACCATATATTTT. Its translation is CASSRSASGNTIYF.

The V gene is TRBV20-1, the J gene TRBJ2-2; tentative D call: TRBD2 (7 bases). Trimming stripped 4 bases from V and 0 bases from J, with 12 bases between. This CDR3 is 15 amino acids long. The V gene's germline CDR1 is DFQATT and CDR2 SNEGSKA (reference sequence). CDR3 in amino acids: CSATAGAPNTGELFF. The CDR3 coding sequence is TGCAGTGCTACCGCGGGGGCTCCGAACACCGGGGAGCTGTTTTTT.

In the case of this clonotype: One end of the junction varies from germline; a read error may be responsible. The chain uses TRBV30 and TRBJ2-3; 9 bases fit TRBD2. The CDR3 is 15 amino acids. Germline assignment: CDR1 GTSNPN and CDR2 SVGIG (reference sequence). The CDR3 DNA reads as TGTGTCTGGACTCCCAGCGGGGGGTTGGCAGATACGCAGTATTTT. It encodes CVWTPSGGLADTQYF.

The CDR3 reads CASSQEDMANYGYTF. In DNA, the CDR3 is TGCGCCAGCAGCCAAGAAGACATGGCGAACTATGGCTACACCTTC. The genes are TRBV4-3 and TRBJ1-2; no clear D. Trimming removed 0 bases from V and 2 bases from J, with 10 bases in between. The CDR3 loop spans 15 amino acids. The germline V gene has CDR1 LGHNA and CDR2 YSLEER.

This clonotype has just a few counts. The chain has TRBV21-1 and TRBJ2-2; the D segment call TRBD1 is taken from the table without a DNA check. TRBV21-1 represents a pseudogene. The CDR3 covers 13 residues. The CDR3 DNA follows: TGTGCCCCTATTAAACAGGGGCCAGCGTGGCTGTTTTTT. This codes for CAPIKQGPAWLFF.